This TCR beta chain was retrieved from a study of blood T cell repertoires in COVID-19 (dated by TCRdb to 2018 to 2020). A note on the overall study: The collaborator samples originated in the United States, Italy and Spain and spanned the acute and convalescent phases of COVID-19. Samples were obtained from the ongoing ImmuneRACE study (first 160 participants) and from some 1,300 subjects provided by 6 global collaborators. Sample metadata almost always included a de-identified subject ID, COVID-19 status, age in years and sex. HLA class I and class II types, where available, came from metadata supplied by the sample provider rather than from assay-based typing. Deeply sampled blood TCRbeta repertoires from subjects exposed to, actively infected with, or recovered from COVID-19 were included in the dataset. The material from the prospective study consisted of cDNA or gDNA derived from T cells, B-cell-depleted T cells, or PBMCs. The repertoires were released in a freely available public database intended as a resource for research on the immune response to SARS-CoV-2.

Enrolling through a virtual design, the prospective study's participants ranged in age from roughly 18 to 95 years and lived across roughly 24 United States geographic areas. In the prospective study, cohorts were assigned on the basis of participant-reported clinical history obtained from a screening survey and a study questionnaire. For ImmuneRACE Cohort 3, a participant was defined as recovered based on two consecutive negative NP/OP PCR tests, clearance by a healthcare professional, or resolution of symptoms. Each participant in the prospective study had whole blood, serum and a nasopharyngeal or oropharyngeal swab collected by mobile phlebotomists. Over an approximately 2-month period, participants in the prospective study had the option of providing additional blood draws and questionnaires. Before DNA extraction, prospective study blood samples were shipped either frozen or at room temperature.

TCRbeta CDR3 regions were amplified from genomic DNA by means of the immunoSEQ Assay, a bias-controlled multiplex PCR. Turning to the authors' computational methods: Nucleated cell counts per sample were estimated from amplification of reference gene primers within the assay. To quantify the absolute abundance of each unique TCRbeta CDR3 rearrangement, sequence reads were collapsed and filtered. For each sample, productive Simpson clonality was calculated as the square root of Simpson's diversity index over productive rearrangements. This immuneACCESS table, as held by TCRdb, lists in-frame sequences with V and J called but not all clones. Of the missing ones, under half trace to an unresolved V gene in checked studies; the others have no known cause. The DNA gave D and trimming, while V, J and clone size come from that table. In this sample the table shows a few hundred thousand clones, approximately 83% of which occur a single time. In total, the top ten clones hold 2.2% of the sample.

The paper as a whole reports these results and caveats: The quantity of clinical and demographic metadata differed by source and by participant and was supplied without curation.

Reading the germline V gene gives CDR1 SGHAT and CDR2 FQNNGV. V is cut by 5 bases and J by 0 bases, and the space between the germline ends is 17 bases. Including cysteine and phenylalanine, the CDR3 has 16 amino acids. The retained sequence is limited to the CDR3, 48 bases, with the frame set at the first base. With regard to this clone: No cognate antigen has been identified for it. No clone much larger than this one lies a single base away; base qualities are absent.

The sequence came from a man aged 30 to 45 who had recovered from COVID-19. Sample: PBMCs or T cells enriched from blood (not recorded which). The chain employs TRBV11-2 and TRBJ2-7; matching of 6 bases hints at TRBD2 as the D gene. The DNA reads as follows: TGTGCCAGCAGCCCGTTTAGGGGAGGTAGCTCCTACGAGCAGTACTTC. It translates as CASSPFRGGSSYEQYF.